The clone carrying this T cell receptor beta chain came up a few times. Its antigen is unknown. The data were taken from a study of T cells after yellow fever vaccination. UMIs were added to TCR cDNA along with a universal primer site when it was made by 5'RACE template switching. TCRdb analysed the 5' RACE reads with MiXCR anew, one entry per CDR3 protein. The sample has tens of thousands of distinct CDR3 sequences; approximately 7.5% are singletons. Points from the study as a whole: Most clones from primary vaccination were detected again post-booster (almost 98% CD4, roughly 85% CD8). The study found a weaker secondary response that peaked faster, day 5 versus 15. The CD4 compartment and the CD8 compartment contained a small share of clonotypes in common.

The CDR3 runs to 13 residues. V lost 6 bases and J lost 5, with 14 bases in between. Germline-derived CDR1 and CDR2 are LNHDA and SQIVND (reference sequence). This chain uses TRBV19 with TRBJ2-7; TRBD1 might be the D (5 bases). This TCR was recovered from a man aged 30 to 39 who received the YFV17D yellow fever vaccine. The source was CD8+ T cells sorted from PBMCs, collected on the day of the yellow fever booster vaccination. The CDR3 sequence is CASSPTDLHEQYF. In DNA, the CDR3 is TGTGCCAGTAGCCCGACAGATCTCCACGAGCAGTACTTC.